What follows is one T cell receptor beta chain and its context. The sample originates from a study of blood T cell repertoires in COVID-19. Study details: The United States, Italy and Spain provided the acute and convalescent COVID-19 samples. PBMCs, B-cell-depleted T cells, or T cells were the source of the cDNA or gDNA that made up the material.

Original analysis: Nucleated cell number was recorded as an estimate derived from reference gene primer amplification. Libraries were prepared by immunoSEQ multiplex PCR; TCRdb keeps only in-frame clonotypes and omits some of them. V, J and clone size were drawn from that table, and D and trimming were deduced from the DNA. The sample has around 150,000 clones, about nine tenths seen once. Sequencing was carried out using peripheral blood. The sequence derives from a man younger than 30 with acute or convalescent COVID-19.

This chain's CDR3 is CASSMQGGNYEQYF. The CDR3 DNA reads TGTGCCAGTAGTATGCAGGGGGGTAACTACGAGCAGTACTTC. The chain has TRBV19 and TRBJ2-7, with D perhaps TRBD1 (7 bases). The CDR3 has 14 amino acids. The germline gives CDR1 LNHDA, CDR2 SQIVND (reference sequence). V was clipped by 3 bases and J by 3 bases, with 12 bases between them.